This T cell receptor (beta chain) came from a study of cytomegalovirus exposure and HLA in healthy donors. PCR involved 60 Vbeta and 13 Jbeta primers. TCRdb's table, derived via immunoSEQ multiplex PCR, lists solely in-frame clones and lacks some. This sample has about 160,000 clones; roughly 80% occur once, and the top ten carry around 3.3%. This CDR3 comprises 16 residues. Germline V lookup: CDR1 MDHEN, CDR2 SYDVKM. Trimming took 7 bases from V and 3 from J, leaving 18 bases between them. The rearrangement links TRBV28 to TRBJ2-2, with a weak D call TRBD2 (6 bases). Material for sequencing was PBMCs. This sequence originates from a woman aged 35 to 49 in good health and CMV-seronegative. CDR3 DNA sequence: TGTGCCAGCATCTCCCCCGGGGGACCTTACACCGGGGAGCTGTTTTTT. This gives the protein CASISPGGPYTGELFF.